These 30 T cell receptor beta chains originate from one sample sequenced in a study of cytomegalovirus exposure and HLA in healthy donors (dated 2017 in TCRdb). The library was generated by the immunoSEQ multiplex PCR assay. For the multiplex PCR, a mixture combining 60 forward primers for TCR Vbeta segments and 13 reverse primers for TCR Jbeta segments was used. Drawn from immuneACCESS, this table holds only the in-frame rearrangements with V and J called that TCRdb kept. Clones are partly lost; checked studies trace under half to an unresolved V gene and leave the rest unexplained. This sample lists some 150,000 clones; under 75% were detected once. 2.4% of the sample is held by the ten biggest clonotypes. The sample was PBMCs. Receptors originate from a woman in her thirties or forties in good health and CMV-seronegative.

The chain links TRBV9 to TRBJ1-3; TRBD1 matches at 8 bases. The J segment lost 4 bases and the V segment lost 4 bases, leaving 4 bases of the junction unmatched. Germline assignment: CDR1 SGDLS and CDR2 YYNGEE. CDR3 length: 14 amino acids. The CDR3 protein is CASSLDREGNTIYF. The CDR3, as DNA: TGTGCCAGCAGCCTGGACAGGGAGGGAAACACCATATATTTT. The full variable domain, rest sourced from reference TRBV9 and TRBJ1-3, is DSGVTQTPKHLITATGQRVTLRCSPRSGDLSVYWYQQSLDQGLQFLIQYYNGEERAKGNILERFSAQQFPDLHSELNLSSLELGDSALYFCASSLDREGNTIYFGEGSWLTVV.

This clone was recorded a few times. Mismatch with germline at one junction end may stem from a read error. The chain joins TRBV7-2 to TRBJ2-2; D is undetermined. This CDR3 is 15 amino acids long. Germline V gene sequence: CDR1 SGHTA, CDR2 FQGNSA. The CDR3 reads CASSPNSQNSGELFF. DNA for the CDR3: TGTGCCAGCAGCCCTAACTCGCAGAACAGCGGGGAGCTGTTTTTT.

The chain uses TRBV6-4 and TRBJ2-7; 7 bases map to TRBD1. With 6 bases clipped from V and 3 bases from J, the junction kept 11 bases outside the gene matches. Germline CDR1 reads MRHNA; CDR2 reads SNTAGT. The CDR3 has 15 amino acids. The DNA of the CDR3 is TGTGCCAGCAGCTTACAGGGGAACGAGGGCTACGAGCAGTACTTC. It yields the protein CASSLQGNEGYEQYF.

The sample holds one count of this clone. This sequence joins TRBV27 and TRBJ1-2, with D possibly TRBD1 on 6 matching bases. Germline CDR1 is MNHEY and CDR2 is SMNVEV (reference sequence). The V and J ends lost 2 bases and 4 bases respectively, with 17 bases between them. This CDR3 comprises 16 residues. The CDR3 loop is CASSLRGAGLSYGYTF. CDR3 DNA sequence: TGTGCCAGCAGTTTACGGGGGGCAGGGCTGAGCTATGGCTACACCTTC.

This clone was detected only a few times. The V and J genes are TRBV5-8 and TRBJ2-6; the D gene is possibly TRBD2 (5 bases). The germline CDR1 and CDR2 sequences are SGHTS and YDEGEE. The V end was cut by 3 bases, the J end by 0 bases, with 16 bases between. This CDR3 is 18 amino acids long. This chain's CDR3 is CASSSLRGSYSGANVLTF. Here the CDR3 DNA reads TGTGCCAGCAGCTCGCTTCGGGGTTCTTACTCTGGGGCCAACGTCCTGACTTTC.

The rearrangement joins TRBV7-6 to TRBJ2-2; TRBD2 might be the D (5 bases). Germline CDR1 SGHVS, CDR2 FNYEAQ. V lost 4 bases to trimming and J lost 14 bases, with 23 bases between them. The CDR3 runs 15 residues. The CDR3 is CASSSQKGLLGGLFF. The CDR3 DNA reads as TGTGCCAGCAGCTCCCAGAAAGGACTCCTCGGTGGCCTGTTTTTT.

The CDR3 bases are TGTGCCAGCTCACCACCGAGGCGGGCTTCTCCACATCAGCCCCAGCATTTT. Translation: CASSPPRRASPHQPQHF. The V gene is TRBV18, the J gene TRBJ1-5; no reliable D call. The CDR3 totals 17 residues. Trimming removed 0 bases from V and 5 bases from J, with 17 bases in between. Germline CDR1 KGHSH, CDR2 LQKENI.

This sequence joins TRBV19 and TRBJ1-5, with D perhaps TRBD1 (6 bases). Trimming cost V 10 bases and J 4 bases, with 17 bases left between them. The CDR3 length is 14 residues. Looked up from germline, CDR1 is LNHDA and CDR2 is SQIVND (reference sequence). The DNA of the CDR3 is TGTGCCACCACCTCCGGGACAACAAATCAGCCCCAGCATTTT. Its protein is CATTSGTTNQPQHF.

The rearrangement links TRBV5-1 to TRBJ2-1; the match to TRBD2 covers 11 bases. The V segment lost 4 bases and the J segment 2 bases; nucleotides outside the gene matches: 2. The CDR3 runs 15 residues. Germline lookup yields CDR1 SGHRS and CDR2 YFSETQ. CDR3 nucleotides: TGCGCCAGCAGCCCGGGACTAGCGGCCTACAATGAGCAGTTCTTC. Amino acids: CASSPGLAAYNEQFF.

V usage is TRBV4-2 and J usage is TRBJ1-5; D remains unclear. Germline CDR1 is LGHNA and CDR2 is YNFKEQ. The CDR3 totals 14 residues. V lost 3 bases and J lost 1, with 7 bases in between. The CDR3 protein is CASSQEDSNQPQHF. In nucleotides, the CDR3 is TGTGCCAGCAGCCAGGAGGACAGCAATCAGCCCCAGCATTTT.

The J gene is TRBJ2-1, the V gene TRBV6-6; 8 positions agree with TRBD2. This CDR3 is 16 amino acids long. Per the germline V gene, CDR1 is MNHNY and CDR2 is SVGAGI (reference sequence). V was pared by 2 bases and J by 7 bases, with 10 bases of the junction left unmatched. CDR3 DNA sequence: TGTGCCAGCAGTTACATTGGTCGGGGGGGAGGGAATGAGCAGTTCTTC. It codes for CASSYIGRGGGNEQFF.

This chain's CDR3 is CASSSYRAPDTQYF. DNA of the CDR3: TGCGCCAGCAGCTCCTACAGGGCCCCAGATACGCAGTATTTT. The V gene is TRBV5-1, the J gene TRBJ2-3, with D maybe TRBD1 (6 bases). This CDR3 spans 14 amino acids. V dropped 3 bases and J dropped 4 bases, with 12 bases sitting between them. Germline values: CDR1 SGHRS, CDR2 YFSETQ.

V gene TRBV9 combines with J gene TRBJ1-2; D is possibly TRBD1 (5 bases). Germline CDR1 reads SGDLS; CDR2 reads YYNGEE. Trimming pared 2 bases from V and 2 bases from J, leaving 7 bases between. The CDR3 totals 13 residues. The CDR3 spells CASSVDRNYGYTF. CDR3 in DNA: TGTGCCAGCAGCGTCGACAGAAACTATGGCTACACCTTC.

This chain joins TRBV19 and TRBJ2-2; tentative D call: TRBD2 (6 bases). V lost 2 bases to trimming and J lost 5 bases, with 12 bases between them. CDR1 and CDR2 (germline): LNHDA, SQIVND (reference sequence). The CDR3 runs 15 residues. CDR3 in DNA: TGTGCCAGTAGTATAAATAGTGGGGGGACCGGGGAGCTGTTTTTT. Its translation is CASSINSGGTGELFF.

The chain is built from TRBV6-1 and TRBJ2-5; D unclear. The CDR3 runs 14 residues. CDR1 and CDR2 (germline): MNHNS, SASEGT. Trimming removed 4 bases at V and 2 bases at J, with 11 bases between. The CDR3 spells CASSVGQAQETQYF. Here the CDR3 DNA reads TGTGCCAGCAGTGTTGGCCAGGCTCAAGAGACCCAGTACTTC.

V is TRBV11-3 and J is TRBJ2-1; the D gene is possibly TRBD1 (6 bases). With 4 bases removed from V and 4 bases from J, the gap between germline ends came to 11 bases. Germline V CDR1 and CDR2: SGHNT, YENEEA. This CDR3 contains 14 residues. This chain's CDR3 is CASSSDRGYNEQFF. The CDR3 region has the DNA TGTGCCAGCAGCTCAGATAGGGGGTACAATGAGCAGTTCTTC.

This clone was seen only a few times. Here the CDR3 reads CASSPEGWLETQYF. As DNA, the CDR3 is TGTGCCAGCAGTCCGGAGGGATGGTTAGAGACCCAGTACTTC. V usage is TRBV27 and J usage is TRBJ2-5; the D gene is possibly TRBD2 (6 bases). The CDR3 sequence is 14 residues long. The germline V gene has CDR1 MNHEY and CDR2 SMNVEV (reference sequence). Trimming removed 5 bases at V and 4 bases at J, with 14 bases between.

This clone showed up just once. The chain is built from TRBV11-2 and TRBJ2-5; 7 bases agree with TRBD1. There are 13 residues in the CDR3. V was pared by 3 bases and J by 5 bases, with 3 bases of the junction left unmatched. The germline CDR1 and CDR2 sequences are SGHAT and FQNNGV. DNA of the CDR3: TGTGCCAGCAGCTTTACAGGGGCGGAGACCCAGTACTTC. This encodes CASSFTGAETQYF.

The chain carries TRBV2 and TRBJ2-5, with 7 bases that match TRBD1. Germline V gene sequence: CDR1 SNHLY, CDR2 FYNNEI. The ends lost 7 bases at V and 1 base at J; junction bases unmatched: 6. The CDR3 is 14 amino acids. Written as DNA, the CDR3 is TGTGCCAGCACCGCGACAGGGTTCCAAGAGACCCAGTACTTC. Amino acids: CASTATGFQETQYF.

The V gene is TRBV4-2, the J gene TRBJ2-1; TRBD2 is a possible D gene (5 bases). V lost 5 bases, J lost 6 bases, and 20 bases lay in between. In germline, CDR1 is LGHNA, CDR2 YNFKEQ. The CDR3 extends over 16 amino acids. This CDR3 reads CASSDLKGALGNEQFF. CDR3 nucleotide sequence: TGTGCCAGCAGCGACCTAAAGGGAGCCCTGGGCAATGAGCAGTTCTTC.

This clone turned up a few times. This chain uses TRBV7-2 with TRBJ1-2; 7 bases are a match to TRBD1. Germline values: CDR1 SGHTA, CDR2 FQGNSA. The CDR3 runs to 15 residues. J lost 5 bases, V lost 4 bases, and 10 bases had no gene match. Written as DNA, the CDR3 is TGTGCCAGCAGCTCACAGGGGACCGCCTTATATGGCTACACCTTC. It codes for CASSSQGTALYGYTF.

The gene calls are TRBV7-8 and TRBJ1-1; no reliable D call. CDR3 length: 14 amino acids. Trimming shortened V by 1 base and J by 3 bases, and 9 bases separated the two germline ends. Germline CDR1 is SGHVS and CDR2 is FQNEAQ. The CDR3 reads CASSLVSGDTEAFF. CDR3 coding DNA: TGTGCCAGCAGCTTAGTATCGGGTGACACTGAAGCTTTCTTT.

The chain joins TRBV10-3 to TRBJ2-2; 7 nucleotides match TRBD1. V lost 6 bases, J lost 1 base, and 8 bases stayed unmatched. The CDR3 spans 16 residues. Germline values: CDR1 ENHRY, CDR2 SYGVKD. The CDR3 sequence is CAIRPGTVLNTGELFF. CDR3 coding DNA: TGTGCCATCAGGCCCGGGACAGTATTGAACACCGGGGAGCTGTTTTTT.

A note on this clone: Germline and junction disagree at one end, which may indicate a read error. The chain has TRBV2 and TRBJ2-1; TRBD1 might be the D (6 bases). Germline V CDR1 and CDR2: SNHLY, FYNNEI. This CDR3 has 13 residues. CDR3 sequence: CAAKRGYNNGQFF. DNA for the CDR3: TGTGCCGCGAAGAGGGGGTACAACAATGGGCAGTTCTTC.

In the case of this clone: An end of the junction differs from the germline gene, which may be a read error. The V call is TRBV19, the J call TRBJ1-5; 8 nucleotides line up with TRBD1. Per germline, CDR1 LNHDA and CDR2 SQIVND (reference sequence). The CDR3 is 14 residues long. The CDR3, as DNA: TGTGCCAGTATGAGGCAGGGGGCCCATCAACCCCAGCATTTT. It yields the protein CASMRQGAHQPQHF.

The V gene is TRBV4-1, the J gene TRBJ2-1; 9 nucleotides agree with TRBD2. Per germline, CDR1 MGHRA and CDR2 YSYEKL. CDR3 size: 16 residues. Trimming took 0 bases from V and 8 from J; bases not matched to a gene: 8. DNA of the CDR3: TGCGCCAGCAGCCAAGACGGCGGGGGGGCTAGGTATGAGCAGTTCTTC. Amino acids: CASSQDGGGARYEQFF.

This chain uses TRBV30 with TRBJ2-7; weak D call: TRBD1 (6 bases). Trimming cost V 0 bases and J 4 bases, with 13 bases left between them. Germline lookup yields CDR1 GTSNPN and CDR2 SVGIG (reference sequence). The CDR3 runs 14 residues. In DNA form, the CDR3 reads TGTGCCTGGAGTGTAGATGCAGGGGTGTACGAGCAGTACTTC. It specifies CAWSVDAGVYEQYF.

This rearrangement joins TRBV7-8 to TRBJ1-5; 7 bases line up with TRBD1. The CDR3 has 15 residues. V dropped 6 bases and J dropped 6; count of bases not matched to a gene: 11. CDR1 SGHVS and CDR2 FQNEAQ come from the germline V gene. The CDR3 DNA reads as TGTGCCAGCAGTCTAGTAGGGGGGACAGCTCAGCCCCAGCATTTT. Protein: CASSLVGGTAQPQHF.

J is TRBJ2-3 and V is TRBV1; TRBD2, the D gene given by the table, was not confirmed from the DNA. TRBV1 is a pseudogene locus. The CDR3 has 18 amino acids. The CDR3 DNA follows: TGCACCAGCAGCCAAGGAGAGCGGGGGGGCCCCCCGGGAGATACGCAGTATTTT. It yields the protein CTSSQGERGGPPGDTQYF.

The rearrangement joins TRBV12-5 to TRBJ1-1; D is uncertain. Germline V gene sequence: CDR1 LGHNT, CDR2 FRNRAP. Trimming took off 6 bases at V and 0 bases at J, with 5 bases between the two ends. The CDR3 runs 12 residues. CDR3: CASGFMNTEAFF. CDR3 sequence (DNA): TGTGCTAGTGGGTTTATGAACACTGAAGCTTTCTTT.